This entry features one T cell receptor beta chain sequence. Its antigen is unidentified. This specimen belongs to a study of persistence of HIV-infected CD4 T cells. Across the whole study: Two participants gave one leukapheresis sample; others gave up to about 200 mL blood repeatedly. Regarding the study as a whole: The rare CMV-responding cells with HIV-1 proviruses were not separately TCR-sequenced. Degenerate expanded CDR3beta sequences were enriched among CMV- and Gag-responding cells.

The V gene lost 1 base and the J gene lost 0 bases, with 19 bases spanning the gap. The CDR3 loop spans 18 amino acids. Germline V CDR1 and CDR2: SGHNT, YYREEE (reference sequence). Sequencing used immunoSEQ version 4 in survey mode. This table comes from immunoSEQ multiplex PCR, and its TCRdb copy is limited to in-frame clones, with some not included. The sample records about 27,000 clones, approximately 74% being singletons. Cells were stimulated with overlapping HIV-1 Gag 15-mer peptides. CD4+ T cells upregulating both CD40 ligand and CD69 were sorted as responding cells. Inclusion required CMV-positive serology and CD4+ counts above 400 cells/uL.

Sequences were derived from CD4+ T cells sorted from PBMCs after roughly 20-hour stimulation, sampled from a patient who received antiretroviral therapy. The clonotype comes from an adult man with HIV who was CMV-seropositive. The V call is TRBV5-4, the J call TRBJ1-1, with D possibly being TRBD1 (6 bases). This CDR3 is CASSLQQGWGGMNTEAFF. Written as DNA, the CDR3 is TGTGCCAGCAGCTTGCAACAGGGCTGGGGGGGCATGAACACTGAAGCTTTCTTT.